This T cell receptor beta chain appears in the sequencing data of a study of cytomegalovirus exposure and HLA in healthy donors (dated by TCRdb to 2016 to 2017). With regard to the full study: An earlier analysis of roughly 500 of the donors reported 276 Gb of sequence data and approximately 120 million unique TCR beta sequences obtained from around 180 million T cells. A later genetic analysis took genome-wide SNP genotypes for about three fifths of the roughly 670 donors and used that subset as a discovery cohort. The study aimed to test whether signatures of past pathogen exposure could be identified by cataloging public T cell receptors. A later analysis re-analyzed previously published TCR beta repertoires from hundreds of donors and added high-resolution HLA genotyping to study TCR occurrence patterns. Rather than using new phenotypic data, the later analysis identified candidate immune exposures from TCR beta sequences and from how often those sequences occurred across donors. Five DR-DQ haplotypes were treated as single units for association and clustering because of strong linkage in the cohort. Donor age, sex, ethnicity and CMV serostatus were compiled alongside the repertoire data. The number of donors typed differed by locus, with roughly 629-640 for A, B, C, DRB1 and DQB1, around 520 for DQA1, about 610 for DPA1, and some 440 for DPB1. About 280 gigabases of sequencing data and approximately 85 million unique TCR sequences were included in an early release covering about 700 HLA-typed donors. HLA typing covered class I and class II loci at four-digit resolution. The T cell repertoires of 666 subjects were profiled by immunosequencing and related to cytomegalovirus serostatus. In an earlier analysis of about 590 of the donors, high-throughput TCR beta sequencing was used to judge whether each TCR beta V gene segment behaved as functional or pseudogenic. The genetic ancestry cluster associated with self-reported Caucasian donors included roughly 84% of the roughly 400 genotyped donors. High-throughput TCR immunosequencing, statistical association of individual TCRs with disease status, and machine learning were combined to predict cytomegalovirus infection status. All discovery cohort repertoires had been generated using a single sequencing platform. Besides the first cohort of approximately 710 subjects, a separate validation cohort made up of roughly 130 different subjects was used. Among 300 to 500 genotyped donors of the cohort, an average of around 250,000 unique TCR beta nucleotide sequences was sequenced per donor, of which approximately 19% were non-productive.

As to this clone: The target of this receptor is not known. Base qualities are not at hand, and no much larger clone is one base apart.

The cohort consisted of fewer than 700 healthy bone marrow donors. All cohort members were sampled while nominally healthy, although unrecorded immune exposures were likely present. The donor tested CMV seropositive, placing the donor among the roughly 300 seropositive members of the cohort. Each donor provided a peripheral blood sample, and peripheral blood mononuclear cells were used for TCR beta sequencing. The Qiagen DNeasy Blood Extraction Kit was used to extract genomic DNA from the blood cell samples. The investigation overall reported the following: The earlier analysis of 587 of the donors excluded fewer than 20 rarely observed V segments, including chromosome 9 orphons, because counts were too low. A further reported finding was that TCR beta sequences accurately predicted the HLA-A and HLA-B alleles for most subjects in the first cohort. In both the original and validation cohorts, the classifier was reported to diagnose cytomegalovirus status with high specificity and sensitivity. In vitro tests confirmed that three of the cytomegalovirus-associated TCR beta chains recognize cytomegalovirus antigens. A later genetic analysis associated a missense DCLRE1C variant with V-gene and J-gene trimming of TCR beta chains, and an independent cohort replicated the association. The sequencing pipeline was judged likely to have produced a cluster of highly shared sequence variants as a technical artifact. Correlated functional status among segregating V segments might be attributable to linkage disequilibrium, but an unknown experimental factor could not be ruled out. At a false discovery rate of 0.05, a later analysis linked some 18,000 TCR beta sequences to specific HLA alleles. Because HLA typing was unavailable for some donors at each locus, only the typed subset was used in association tests. Most CMV-associated TCR beta chains appeared to be HLA-restricted in a later analysis, and the HLA associations seemed to be driven largely by CMV exposure. The presence/absence analyses assumed that sequencing depth was roughly uniform across donors, and that assumption may not be true. In a later analysis, several top co-occurrence clusters were reported to appear linked to parvovirus B19, influenza, CMV and Epstein-Barr virus. In a later analysis, HLA-associated TCR beta chains were found to be more clonally expanded and to have lower generation probabilities than equally common non-associated chains. The authors suggested that the approach could potentially be extended to other disease states and immunological phenotypes. Most TCR sequences were seen in very few donors, while some public TCRs were found in many individuals. This cohort had only TCR beta chains sequenced, and the lack of alpha or paired-chain data limited which features could be detected. Compared with the approximately 600-donor mean, donors in an Asian-associated ancestry cluster had fewer N-insertions in productive TCRs, according to a later genetic analysis. The study listed 164 TCR beta chains as associated with cytomegalovirus. Immune exposure information for the cohort was limited to CMV serostatus. When HLA alleles, especially DR and DQ, strongly co-occurred, attributing TCR associations to individual alleles was difficult. In a later analysis, TCR association rates were found to vary across HLA loci, with the most associated TCRs seen for DRB1 alleles and the fewest for HLA-C alleles. Broadly in line with IMGT annotations, most TCR beta V segments showed up in productive rearrangements about 87% or about 30% of the time in an earlier analysis of 450 to 750 of the donors.

The library was generated by the immunoSEQ multiplex PCR assay. For the multiplex PCR, a mixture combining 60 forward primers for TCR Vbeta segments and 13 reverse primers for TCR Jbeta segments was used. Amplification of the CDR3 region of rearranged TCR beta genes was performed with a multiplex PCR assay on genomic DNA. The Illumina HiSeq System was used to sequence the amplified TCR beta libraries as 87-base-pair reads. Under the source paper's analysis protocol: A later analysis tallied roughly 76 million unique TCR beta chains across the 666 repertoires, and about 10 million of those chains were shared by two or more donors. Raw reads were error-corrected and collapsed into unique sequences by a nearest-neighbor algorithm in which closely related sequences were merged to remove PCR and sequencing errors. CDR3 sequences were aligned to IMGT reference sequences to assign V, D and J gene segments. Each retained sequence needed at least a six-nucleotide match to both a V gene segment and a J gene segment. A rearrangement counted as productive if the CDR3 had no stop codons and remained in frame with V and J, and every other rearrangement counted as non-productive. CDR3 was defined by IMGT convention, running from the second conserved V-encoded cysteine to the conserved J-encoded phenylalanine. The earlier analysis of about 620 of the donors excluded sequences that lacked an unambiguous match to a single V gene segment. An earlier analysis of approximately 590 of the donors called V segments functional above 56.7% productive rearrangements and segregating when the between-donor standard deviation exceeded 5%. A statistical classification framework was built for diagnosing cytomegalovirus status from the catalog of TCR beta chain sequences. A later analysis assigned V and J genes by comparing TCR nucleotide sequences with IMGT/GENE-DB human TR gene sequences. Using the TCRdist pipeline, a later analysis assigned CDR3 sequences along with most-parsimonious VDJ recombination scenarios. In a later analysis, every TCR beta chain was defined by the combination of its CDR3 amino acid sequence and its V-gene family, and reads without a unique V-gene family were dropped. To address suspected cross-contamination and a sequencing artifact, a later analysis removed 592 highly shared, low-generation-probability nucleotide sequences. A later analysis calculated a clonal expansion index for each public chain from normalized within-repertoire ranks of inferred template counts. In a later analysis, generation probabilities were computed with a VDJ recombination model fitted to out-of-frame rearrangements, and the resulting probabilities were checked against IGoR. A later analysis scored TCR-TCR, TCR-HLA and TCR-CMV co-occurrence with hypergeometric tests, applying a repertoire-size bias correction to TCR pairs. To estimate false discovery rates, a later analysis permuted the HLA or CMV assignments 20 times. In a later analysis, co-occurring TCRs were grouped using DBSCAN, and TCRdist sequence similarity was added for clustering within HLA-allele-positive subsets. Repertoires with fewer than 30,000 or more than 120,000 public chains, plus five repertoires with anomalous nucleotide sharing, were excluded from co-occurrence clustering. The source is immuneACCESS, and TCRdb retained only in-frame sequences with V and J called. Part of the clones is not carried over; for the studies checked, unresolved V genes explain less than half of this, and the remainder is unexplained. The D gene and trimming were derived from the DNA, and the V and J assignments and clone size from that table. The sample contains about 160,000 clones, approximately 85% of them found a single time. In total, the top ten clones hold about 10% of the sample.

The specimen was PBMCs. This TCR was recovered from a man aged 50 to 59 in good health and CMV-seropositive.

The CDR3 region reads CASSFGTANTGELFF. The DNA sequence is TGTGCCAGCAGCTTCGGGACAGCGAACACCGGGGAGCTGTTTTTT. The chain was built from TRBV11-2 and TRBJ2-2, with 7 bases matching TRBD1. The junction shows trimming of 3 bases on V and 0 bases on J, and the gene matches do not reach 1 base of it. The CDR3 spans 15 residues, from the cysteine through the phenylalanine. Of all the DNA, just the CDR3 is kept, 45 bases in frame from base 1. For CDR1 and CDR2, the germline V gene lists SGHAT and FQNNGV. The variable domain in full, with residues beyond the CDR3 obtained from the reference TRBV11-2 and TRBJ2-2 genes, is EAGVAQSPRYKIIEKRQSVAFWCNPISGHATLYWYQQILGQGPKLLIQFQNNGVVDDSQLPKDRFSAERLKGVDSTLKIQPAKLEDSAVYLCASSFGTANTGELFFGEGSRLTVL.